Listed below are T cell receptor beta chains from one sample, sequenced in a study of somatic mutations in cytotoxic T cells in rheumatoid arthritis. Data came from immunoSEQ multiplex PCR; TCRdb stores just in-frame clones and leaves some out. Among nearly 20,000 clones, roughly 82% were seen once, and the ten largest hold about 10%. The sample was CD8+ T cells sorted from blood. These receptors were collected from a woman in her forties or fifties in good health. The CDR3 runs from the conserved cysteine through the conserved F or W. Each record gives: V gene, J gene, CDR3 protein.

>TRBV30|TRBJ2-3
CAYSGLADSTDTQYF
>TRBV11-1|TRBJ2-3
CASSFLGTSTDTQYF
>TRBV10-1|TRBJ2-7
CASSDREESYEQYF
>TRBV29-1|TRBJ1-2
CSVDPGTETFYGYTF
>TRBV6-5|TRBJ1-1
CASSYGFLNTEAFF
>TRBV6-5|TRBJ2-7
CASNHGAGEQYF
>TRBV28|TRBJ1-2
CASSRTGGPNYGYTF
>TRBV21-1|TRBJ1-1
CASSAEVPYTEAFF
>TRBV6-5|TRBJ1-2
CASSYSEQGLYGYTF
>TRBV29-1|TRBJ1-2
CSVEGGPNYGYTF
>TRBV7-7|TRBJ2-5
CASRTRGTGGEETQYF
>TRBV19|TRBJ1-5
CASSAGRDNQPQHF
>TRBV2|TRBJ2-1
CASSGDRGQSYNEQFF
>TRBV30|TRBJ1-1
CAWSVRGTNTEAFF
>TRBV9|TRBJ2-2
CASRSEGTGELFF
>TRBV19|TRBJ2-1
CASSISSHEQFF
>TRBV28|TRBJ1-5
CASSFPRGSLSNQPQHF
>TRBV30|TRBJ2-7
CAWSTDSYEQYF
>TRBV30|TRBJ2-7
CAWSVGPQGESYEQYF
>TRBV5-6|TRBJ1-1
CASSLGDRVNTEAFF
>TRBV7-6|TRBJ2-7
CASSLRDGTYEQYF
>TRBV28|TRBJ2-7
CASSPAGRSNEQYF
>TRBV19|TRBJ1-3
CATEGGWSGNTIYF
>TRBV4-1|TRBJ2-1
CASSQTGVSYNEQFF
>TRBV19|TRBJ1-1
CASSIMGRGTEAFF
>TRBV2|TRBJ2-7
CARNSPTAGGAEQYF
>TRBV19|TRBJ1-5
CASTIGWQPQHF
>TRBV28|TRBJ1-5
CASSTRQGTNQPQHF
>TRBV4-3|TRBJ2-6
CASSQVPLSGAGANVLTF
>TRBV6-5|TRBJ2-7
CASSLNAGGLREQYF
>TRBV28|TRBJ2-5
CASSLSFGTGKETQYF
>TRBV6-1|TRBJ1-1
CASRVVQGNTEAFF
>TRBV4-1|TRBJ1-5
CASSQTDNQPQHF
>TRBV4-1|TRBJ2-7
CASSQVDTSSYEQYF
>TRBV6-5|TRBJ2-6
CASSYGVGANVLTF
>TRBV7-8|TRBJ1-1
CASSFPESTALNTEAFF
>TRBV11-2|TRBJ1-1
CASSLGGYEAFF
>TRBV6-5|TRBJ2-7
CASSYSTSGAYEQYF
>TRBV4-2|TRBJ2-1
CASSQDRGAVMVEQFF
>TRBV7-2|TRBJ1-2
CASSLAQGQGAYNYGYTF
>TRBV9|TRBJ2-1
CASSVAEYNEQFF